Listed below are T cell receptor beta chains from one sample, sequenced in a study of Graves' ophthalmopathy and Graves' hyperthyroidism. TCRdb ran MiXCR on the multiplex PCR reads and lists one entry per CDR3 protein. The data show 300,000 to 350,000 distinct CDR3 sequences, with 15% to 20% seen just once and 12% held by the top ten. Sequenced material: peripheral blood. The receptor source for this set is an adult man with Graves' ophthalmopathy. Both conserved end residues are part of each CDR3. A D gene is named only where the DNA matches it firmly. Part of the rows lack a size; the others show once, few, many or a class for expanded clones.

v_call: TRBV30; d_call: TRBD2; j_call: TRBJ2-7; clone_size: many; cdr3_aa: CAWSVLGGSEQYF; cdr3_nt: TGTGCCTGGAGTGTACTCGGGGGGAGCGAGCAGTACTTC
v_call: TRBV7-3; d_call: -; j_call: TRBJ2-6; clone_size: many; cdr3_aa: CASSLGLSGANVLTF; cdr3_nt: TGTGCCAGCAGCCTAGGTCTCTCTGGGGCCAACGTCCTGACTTTC
v_call: TRBV6-1; d_call: -; j_call: TRBJ2-2; clone_size: -; cdr3_aa: CASSPGTTGELFF; cdr3_nt: TGTGCCAGCAGTCCAGGGACGACCGGGGAGCTGTTTTTT
v_call: TRBV2; d_call: -; j_call: TRBJ1-5; clone_size: few; cdr3_aa: CASSEGWVQPQHF; cdr3_nt: TGTGCCAGCAGTGAAGGGTGGGTTCAGCCCCAGCATTTT
v_call: TRBV7-9; d_call: TRBD2; j_call: TRBJ2-5; clone_size: -; cdr3_aa: CASSPPGLAEKETQYF; cdr3_nt: TGTGCCAGCAGCCCTCCGGGACTAGCGGAAAAAGAGACCCAGTACTTC
v_call: TRBV10-3; d_call: TRBD2; j_call: TRBJ2-2; clone_size: many; cdr3_aa: CAISETGGLTGELFF; cdr3_nt: TGTGCCATCAGTGAGACGGGAGGGCTCACCGGGGAGCTGTTTTTT
v_call: TRBV10-3; d_call: -; j_call: TRBJ1-5; clone_size: many; cdr3_aa: CATTIRGPSNQPQHF; cdr3_nt: TGTGCCACCACAATACGGGGTCCGAGCAATCAGCCCCAGCATTTT
v_call: TRBV9; d_call: -; j_call: TRBJ2-7; clone_size: many; cdr3_aa: CASSVESSSSYEQYF; cdr3_nt: TGTGCCAGCAGCGTAGAGTCTTCTAGCTCCTACGAGCAGTACTTC
v_call: TRBV3-1; d_call: -; j_call: TRBJ2-7; clone_size: many; cdr3_aa: CASSQVSRSSYEQYF; cdr3_nt: TGTGCCAGCAGCCAAGTGTCCCGAAGTTCCTACGAGCAGTACTTC
v_call: TRBV19; d_call: TRBD1; j_call: TRBJ1-2; clone_size: many; cdr3_aa: CATRTGHYGYTF; cdr3_nt: TGTGCCACCCGGACAGGGCACTATGGCTACACCTTC
v_call: TRBV13; d_call: -; j_call: TRBJ2-7; clone_size: -; cdr3_aa: CASSPGTWTYEQYF; cdr3_nt: TGTGCCAGCAGCCCCGGGACTTGGACCTACGAGCAGTACTTC
v_call: TRBV4-2; d_call: TRBD2; j_call: TRBJ2-5; clone_size: many; cdr3_aa: CASSQEAGVRETQYF; cdr3_nt: TGTGCCAGCAGCCAGGAAGCGGGGGTTCGAGAGACCCAGTACTTC
v_call: TRBV10-2; d_call: TRBD1; j_call: TRBJ2-7; clone_size: -; cdr3_aa: CASSPPRGTGAYEQYF; cdr3_nt: TGCGCCAGCAGTCCACCCCGGGGGACAGGGGCCTACGAGCAGTACTTC
v_call: TRBV11-1; d_call: TRBD1; j_call: TRBJ2-5; clone_size: many; cdr3_aa: CASSWRTGVRMETQYF; cdr3_nt: TGTGCCAGCAGCTGGCGGACAGGGGTTAGGATGGAGACCCAGTACTTC
v_call: TRBV7-3; d_call: TRBD1; j_call: TRBJ1-5; clone_size: many; cdr3_aa: CASSLKTGPFRVNYSNQPQHF; cdr3_nt: TGTGCCAGCAGCTTAAAGACAGGGCCCTTCAGGGTAAACTATAGCAATCAGCCCCAGCATTTT
v_call: TRBV5-1; d_call: TRBD1; j_call: TRBJ2-5; clone_size: many; cdr3_aa: CASSLVTGVGETQYF; cdr3_nt: TGCGCCAGCAGCTTGGTAACAGGGGTCGGGGAGACCCAGTACTTC
v_call: TRBV19; d_call: -; j_call: TRBJ1-6; clone_size: many; cdr3_aa: CASSISRVAPLHF; cdr3_nt: TGTGCCAGTAGTATAAGCAGGGTCGCACCCCTCCACTTT
v_call: TRBV7-6; d_call: -; j_call: TRBJ1-1; clone_size: -; cdr3_aa: CASSLLQQGYMNTEAFF; cdr3_nt: TGTGCCAGCAGCTTACTCCAACAGGGATACATGAACACTGAAGCTTTCTTT
v_call: TRBV6-2/TRBV6-3; d_call: -; j_call: TRBJ1-2; clone_size: many; cdr3_aa: CASSTLDSNYGYTF; cdr3_nt: TGTGCCAGCAGTACCCTAGACAGCAACTATGGCTACACCTTC
v_call: TRBV20-1; d_call: -; j_call: TRBJ2-7; clone_size: many; cdr3_aa: CSARAQDYEQYF; cdr3_nt: TGCAGTGCTAGGGCCCAGGACTACGAGCAGTACTTC
v_call: TRBV11-1; d_call: TRBD1; j_call: TRBJ2-7; clone_size: many; cdr3_aa: CASSSFTGVAYEQYF; cdr3_nt: TGTGCCAGCAGCTCATTCACAGGGGTCGCCTACGAGCAGTACTTC
v_call: TRBV7-8; d_call: -; j_call: TRBJ2-5; clone_size: few; cdr3_aa: CASSLDPATAQETQYF; cdr3_nt: TGTGCCAGCAGCTTAGACCCCGCGACAGCCCAAGAGACCCAGTACTTC
v_call: TRBV29-1; d_call: -; j_call: TRBJ2-5; clone_size: many; cdr3_aa: CSVDWGNPETMETQYF; cdr3_nt: TGCAGCGTTGATTGGGGGAATCCCGAAACAATGGAGACCCAGTACTTC
v_call: TRBV27; d_call: -; j_call: TRBJ1-6; clone_size: many; cdr3_aa: CASRSWQDDSPLHF; cdr3_nt: TGTGCCAGCAGATCTTGGCAGGATGATTCACCCCTCCACTTT
v_call: TRBV11-2; d_call: TRBD1; j_call: TRBJ1-5; clone_size: -; cdr3_aa: CASSLRDRGFNQPQHF; cdr3_nt: TGTGCCAGCAGCTTGAGGGACAGGGGTTTCAATCAGCCCCAGCATTTT
v_call: TRBV5-1; d_call: -; j_call: TRBJ1-2; clone_size: many; cdr3_aa: CASSFTGETYGYTF; cdr3_nt: TGCGCCAGCAGCTTTACGGGGGAGACGTATGGCTACACCTTC
v_call: TRBV6-5; d_call: -; j_call: TRBJ2-7; clone_size: -; cdr3_aa: CASSYEGNEQYF; cdr3_nt: TGTGCCAGCAGTTACGAGGGGAACGAGCAGTACTTC
v_call: TRBV4-1; d_call: TRBD1; j_call: TRBJ2-4; clone_size: many; cdr3_aa: CASSQDSWGQENIQYF; cdr3_nt: TGCGCCAGCAGCCAAGATTCATGGGGACAGGAAAACATTCAGTACTTC
v_call: TRBV30; d_call: -; j_call: TRBJ2-7; clone_size: many; cdr3_aa: CAAQQGSYEQYF; cdr3_nt: TGTGCCGCCCAACAGGGTTCCTACGAGCAGTACTTC
v_call: TRBV6-5; d_call: -; j_call: TRBJ1-1; clone_size: once; cdr3_aa: CASITQMSTEAFF; cdr3_nt: TGTGCCAGCATCACTCAGATGTCCACTGAAGCTTTCTTT
v_call: TRBV29-1; d_call: -; j_call: TRBJ2-5; clone_size: many; cdr3_aa: CSVPLQGGVQETQYF; cdr3_nt: TGCAGCGTTCCGTTACAGGGGGGGGTCCAAGAGACCCAGTACTTC
v_call: TRBV5-1; d_call: TRBD1; j_call: TRBJ2-7; clone_size: many; cdr3_aa: CASRPAGTGMYEQYF; cdr3_nt: TGCGCCAGCAGACCCGCCGGGACAGGGATGTACGAGCAGTACTTC